This T cell receptor (beta chain) is drawn from a study of technical replicates of blood from a few donors. Some clones are missing from TCRdb's copy, which holds only in-frame ones; the method was immunoSEQ multiplex PCR. The data contain tens of thousands of clones, more than 85% of them seen just once; the ten biggest clones take up about 4.7%. This CDR3 is 12 amino acids long. Trimming took off 2 bases at V and 3 bases at J, with 4 bases between the two ends. Germline V gene lookup returns CDR1 SGHDT and CDR2 YYEEEE. The chain recombines TRBV5-6 with TRBJ2-3, with D uncertain. Sequencing used PBMCs. This TCR derives from a human donor in good health. Some clones in this sample may be carry-over from other donors' samples. CDR3 nucleotide sequence: TGTGCCAGCAGCTTCGGGACAGATACGCAGTATTTT. Translating gives CASSFGTDTQYF.